The clone carrying this T cell receptor beta chain has a handful of counts. These data originate in a study of T cell repertoires in cytomegalovirus infection. CDR3 length equals 18 residues. Losses at the gene ends were 0 bases for V and 1 base for J; bases not matched to a gene: 10. The germline V gene has CDR1 MNHEY and CDR2 SVGAGI. TCRdb used MiXCR to reprocess the reads, holding one entry per CDR3 protein. Of nearly 550,000 distinct CDR3 sequences listed, approximately 17% are singletons. The specimen was CD8+ T cells from PBMCs. This chain uses TRBV6-5 with TRBJ1-2, with 8 positions matching TRBD1. The receptor's source is a human donor in good health (CMV status not recorded). Some clones in this sample may be carry-over from other donors' samples. CDR3 sequence (DNA): TGTGCCAGCAGTTACTCTGTCAGGGGGCCCTTTTTTAACTATGGCTACACCTTC. Its protein product is CASSYSVRGPFFNYGYTF.